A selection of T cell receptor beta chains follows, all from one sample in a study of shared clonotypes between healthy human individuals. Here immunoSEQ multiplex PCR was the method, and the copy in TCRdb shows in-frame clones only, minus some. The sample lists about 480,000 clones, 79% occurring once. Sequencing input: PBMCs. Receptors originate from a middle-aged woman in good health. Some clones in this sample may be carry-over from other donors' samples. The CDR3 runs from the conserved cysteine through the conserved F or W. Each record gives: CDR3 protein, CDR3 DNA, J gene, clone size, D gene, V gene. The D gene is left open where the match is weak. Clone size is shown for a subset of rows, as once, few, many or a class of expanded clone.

CDR3: CAWSKGLAVHEQYF
DNA: TGTGCCTGGAGCAAGGGACTAGCGGTCCACGAGCAGTACTTC
J: TRBJ2-7
size: -
D: TRBD2
V: TRBV30

CDR3: CASSVGDRDPETQYF
DNA: TGTGCCAGCAGCGTAGGGGACAGGGACCCAGAGACCCAGTACTTC
J: TRBJ2-5
size: once
D: TRBD1
V: TRBV9

CDR3: CASRARDKNTEAFF
DNA: TGTGCCAGCAGGGCTCGGGACAAGAACACTGAAGCTTTCTTT
J: TRBJ1-1
size: -
D: -
V: TRBV5-8

CDR3: CASSLGSLSTDTQYF
DNA: TGTGCCAGCAGTTTAGGATCACTCTCCACAGATACGCAGTATTTT
J: TRBJ2-3
size: -
D: -
V: TRBV28

CDR3: CASSLRGLAKNIQYF
DNA: TGTGCCAGCAGTTTAAGGGGCTTAGCCAAAAACATTCAGTACTTC
J: TRBJ2-4
size: -
D: -
V: TRBV28

CDR3: CASSLWGQGNTEAFF
DNA: TGTGCCAGCTCACTCTGGGGACAGGGCAACACTGAAGCTTTCTTT
J: TRBJ1-1
size: -
D: TRBD1
V: TRBV18

CDR3: CASRRDVTDTQYF
DNA: TGCGCCAGCCGTAGGGACGTAACAGATACGCAGTATTTT
J: TRBJ2-3
size: -
D: -
V: TRBV5-1

CDR3: CASTLTITGELFF
DNA: TGTGCCAGCACCCTAACTATCACCGGGGAGCTGTTTTTT
J: TRBJ2-2
size: -
D: -
V: TRBV28

CDR3: CASSVVTGGSGELFF
DNA: TGTGCCAGCAGCGTAGTGACAGGGGGGTCCGGGGAGCTGTTTTTT
J: TRBJ2-2
size: few
D: TRBD1
V: TRBV9

CDR3: CASSPTGYGAFF
DNA: TGTGCCAGCAGCCCGACAGGGTACGGAGCTTTCTTT
J: TRBJ1-1
size: -
D: TRBD1
V: TRBV6-6

CDR3: CASGTQGSFGDTQYF
DNA: TGTGCCAGCGGGACCCAAGGCAGTTTCGGGGATACGCAGTATTTT
J: TRBJ2-3
size: -
D: -
V: TRBV7-6

CDR3: CASSQQASGSYEQYF
DNA: TGTGCCAGCAGTCAACAGGCTAGCGGGAGTTACGAGCAGTACTTC
J: TRBJ2-7
size: -
D: TRBD2
V: TRBV7-3

CDR3: CASSYPAGGGTDTQYF
DNA: TGTGCCAGCAGTTATCCCGCGGGAGGAGGCACAGATACGCAGTATTTT
J: TRBJ2-3
size: -
D: TRBD2
V: TRBV6-6

CDR3: CASSLVAGDAETQYF
DNA: TGTGCCAGCAGCTTAGTGGCGGGAGACGCTGAGACCCAGTACTTC
J: TRBJ2-5
size: -
D: TRBD2
V: TRBV7-2

CDR3: CASSLTGPSTGELFF
DNA: TGTGCCAGCAGCTTAACAGGTCCGAGCACCGGGGAGCTGTTTTTT
J: TRBJ2-2
size: few
D: -
V: TRBV7-9

CDR3: CASSHRASGQGVQNTQYF
DNA: TGCGCCAGCAGCCATCGGGCGTCGGGACAGGGGGTACAAAATACGCAGTATTTT
J: TRBJ2-3
size: -
D: TRBD1
V: TRBV4-1

CDR3: CASSLEGLVLQPQHF
DNA: TGTGCCAGCAGTTTAGAGGGTTTAGTTCTGCAGCCCCAGCATTTT
J: TRBJ1-5
size: -
D: -
V: TRBV28

CDR3: CASSALSSGNTIYF
DNA: TGTGCCAGCAGCGCTCTGAGCTCTGGAAACACCATATATTTT
J: TRBJ1-3
size: -
D: -
V: TRBV6-1

CDR3: CASSIRTGYGETQYF
DNA: TGTGCCAGCAGCATCCGGACAGGGTACGGGGAGACCCAGTACTTC
J: TRBJ2-5
size: few
D: TRBD1
V: TRBV7-3

CDR3: CASSLVGSTNEKLFF
DNA: TGTGCCAGCAGCTTAGTAGGGTCCACTAATGAAAAACTGTTTTTT
J: TRBJ1-4
size: -
D: -
V: TRBV7-2

CDR3: CASGGETQYF
DNA: TGTGCCAGCGGAGGGGAGACCCAGTACTTC
J: TRBJ2-5
size: -
D: -
V: TRBV2

CDR3: CASSLESSGGYGYTF
DNA: TGTGCCAGCAGCTTGGAAAGCTCAGGTGGATATGGCTACACCTTC
J: TRBJ1-2
size: few
D: -
V: TRBV5-4

CDR3: CASSPSRAQETQYF
DNA: TGTGCCAGCAGCCCCTCTCGAGCCCAAGAGACCCAGTACTTC
J: TRBJ2-5
size: -
D: -
V: TRBV7-2

CDR3: CASSLVGIVGLVSYNEQFF
DNA: TGTGCCAGCAGTTTAGTTGGTATAGTGGGGCTGGTTTCCTACAATGAGCAGTTCTTC
J: TRBJ2-1
size: -
D: -
V: TRBV28

CDR3: CASSLGQSGSYEQYF
DNA: TGCGCCAGCAGCTTAGGACAGAGTGGGTCCTACGAGCAGTACTTC
J: TRBJ2-7
size: once
D: -
V: TRBV5-1

CDR3: CASSRPLAGGYNEQFF
DNA: TGCGCCAGCAGCCGCCCCCTAGCGGGAGGGTACAATGAGCAGTTCTTC
J: TRBJ2-1
size: -
D: TRBD2
V: TRBV4-1

CDR3: CASSVVSQSSYNEQFF
DNA: TGTGCCAGCAGCGTAGTCTCCCAGAGCTCCTACAATGAGCAGTTCTTC
J: TRBJ2-1
size: -
D: -
V: TRBV9

CDR3: CASSFEGQAVGTIYF
DNA: TGTGCCAGCAGCTTCGAAGGACAGGCCGTGGGCACCATATATTTT
J: TRBJ1-3
size: few
D: TRBD1
V: TRBV7-6

CDR3: CASRPSGRTNTGELFF
DNA: TGTGCCAGTAGGCCTAGCGGGAGGACGAACACCGGGGAGCTGTTTTTT
J: TRBJ2-2
size: once
D: TRBD2
V: TRBV19

CDR3: CAWSMPRDMNQPQHF
DNA: TGTGCCTGGAGTATGCCCCGAGACATGAATCAGCCCCAGCATTTT
J: TRBJ1-5
size: -
D: -
V: TRBV30

CDR3: CAWRETWSEAFF
DNA: TGTGCCTGGAGAGAAACTTGGTCTGAAGCTTTCTTT
J: TRBJ1-1
size: few
D: -
V: TRBV30

CDR3: CASSAKPGGWDQETQYF
DNA: TGTGCCAGCAGCGCAAAACCAGGGGGCTGGGATCAAGAGACCCAGTACTTC
J: TRBJ2-5
size: -
D: TRBD1
V: TRBV7-9

CDR3: CASRRDSYYEQYF
DNA: TGTGCCAGCAGGCGGGACAGTTACTACGAGCAGTACTTC
J: TRBJ2-7
size: -
D: -
V: TRBV6-6

CDR3: CASSQGDSRLGHNSNQPQHF
DNA: TGCGCCAGCAGCCAAGGCGACTCTCGTCTGGGACACAATAGCAATCAGCCCCAGCATTTT
J: TRBJ1-5
size: -
D: -
V: TRBV4-1

CDR3: CASSLFEGGSYNEQFF
DNA: TGTGCCAGCAGCTTATTCGAGGGAGGGTCCTACAATGAGCAGTTCTTC
J: TRBJ2-1
size: -
D: TRBD2
V: TRBV7-7

CDR3: CSVDLNGAGEQYF
DNA: TGCAGCGTTGACCTTAACGGGGCGGGGGAGCAGTACTTC
J: TRBJ2-7
size: -
D: -
V: TRBV29-1

CDR3: CASSLGLAGGRAGELFF
DNA: TGTGCCAGCAGCCTCGGACTAGCGGGAGGGAGGGCCGGGGAGCTGTTTTTT
J: TRBJ2-2
size: -
D: TRBD2
V: TRBV11-2

CDR3: CASSRDPTSNEQFF
DNA: TGTGCCAGCAGTAGGGACCCCACAAGTAATGAGCAGTTCTTC
J: TRBJ2-1
size: -
D: -
V: TRBV6-4

CDR3: CASSLQRRTEAFF
DNA: TGTGCCAGCAGCCTTCAACGGCGAACTGAAGCTTTCTTT
J: TRBJ1-1
size: few
D: -
V: TRBV11-2

CDR3: CASSQPDREREGSTGELFF
DNA: TGTGCCAGCAGCCAGCCGGACAGGGAGCGGGAGGGAAGCACCGGGGAGCTGTTTTTT
J: TRBJ2-2
size: -
D: TRBD2
V: TRBV7-3

CDR3: CASSVGWGETQYF
DNA: TGTGCCAGCAGCGTCGGCTGGGGGGAGACCCAGTACTTC
J: TRBJ2-5
size: -
D: -
V: TRBV9

CDR3: CAWSVGGSGNTIYF
DNA: TGTGCCTGGAGTGTAGGGGGGTCTGGAAACACCATATATTTT
J: TRBJ1-3
size: once
D: -
V: TRBV30

CDR3: CASSEMMTGRGEQFF
DNA: TGTGCCAGCAGTGAAATGATGACGGGCCGCGGTGAGCAGTTCTTC
J: TRBJ2-1
size: -
D: -
V: TRBV6-1